This TCR beta chain derives from a study of shared clonotypes between healthy human individuals. This CDR3 comprises 11 residues. Data came from immunoSEQ multiplex PCR; TCRdb stores just in-frame clones and leaves some out. The sample shows 1.5 million to 2.5 million clones, approximately 95% of them seen only once. Naive CD8 cells, CD45RO-negative and positively selected for CCR7, excluded terminally differentiated effector memory CD45RA+ cells. Sequenced sample: naive CD8+ T cells sorted from blood. The gene calls are TRBV1 and TRBJ2-7. TRBV1 is assigned pseudogene status. The TCR comes from a man in his late teens or twenties in good health. The DNA of the CDR3 is TGCACCAGCGGAAATTTCTACGAGCAGTACTTC. It translates to CTSGNFYEQYF.